The source of this T cell receptor (beta chain) is a study of T cells in Graves' hyperthyroidism and ophthalmopathy. Hyperthyroidism in the patients, aged 18 to 65, was newly diagnosed and under 2 months in duration. Uncontrolled infection, other autoimmune disease, pregnancy or lactation led to exclusion. The V end lost 1 base, the J end lost 5 bases, and 8 bases lay between the germline ends. Germline CDR1 reads LGHDT; CDR2 reads YNNKEL (reference sequence). The CDR3 consists of 14 residues. Regions amplified from RNA transcripts were the TCR beta CDR3 regions. First-round RT-PCR of the TCR CDR3 relied on the HTBI primer set. Each CDR3 protein is one row after TCRdb ran MiXCR on the multiplex PCR reads. The sample lists 530,000 or so distinct CDR3 sequences; about half were seen once. Findings of the study overall: Among clonotypes expanded in thyroid above 0.001, most were also found in blood.

This clonotype has only a few counts. No antigen is known for it. V usage is TRBV3-1 and J usage is TRBJ2-2, with D possibly matching TRBD2 (6 bases). The sequenced sample was peripheral blood or thyroid tissue (not recorded which). This clonotype originated in a woman between 18 and 29 years old with Graves' hyperthyroidism. CDR3 in amino acids: CASSQVAGTGELFF. The CDR3 region has the DNA TGTGCCAGCAGCCAAGTGGCGGGAACCGGGGAGCTGTTTTTT.